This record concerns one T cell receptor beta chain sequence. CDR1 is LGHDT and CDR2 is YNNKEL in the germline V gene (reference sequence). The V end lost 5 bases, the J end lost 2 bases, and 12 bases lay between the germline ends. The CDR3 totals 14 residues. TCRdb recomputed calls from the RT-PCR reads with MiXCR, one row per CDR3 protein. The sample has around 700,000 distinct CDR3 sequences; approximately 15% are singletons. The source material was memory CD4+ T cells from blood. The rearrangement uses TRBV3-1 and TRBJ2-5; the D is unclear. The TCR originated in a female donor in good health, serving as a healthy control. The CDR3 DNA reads TGTGCCAGCAGCTCCGTCGGCTGGCAAGAGACCCAGTACTTC. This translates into CASSSVGWQETQYF.